The subject of this entry is one T cell receptor beta chain. Assembly of TCR beta libraries relied on iRepertoire HTBI primers together with Arm-PCR of CDR3 regions. TCRdb analysed the multiplex PCR reads with MiXCR anew, one entry per CDR3 protein. The sample shows about 460,000 distinct CDR3 sequences, approximately 22% of them seen only once. These data come from a study of regulatory T cells in long-lasting Graves disease. Time point: persistent/refractory GD, antithyroid drugs over 5 years with positive TRAb. The TCR library was made from RNA that had been extracted from PBMCs in TRIzol. V dropped 3 bases and J dropped 3 bases, with 8 bases sitting between them. Germline assignment: CDR1 SGHTA and CDR2 FQGTGA. CDR3 length: 13 amino acids.

The specimen was peripheral blood mononuclear cells (PBMCs), collected when the disease was refractory, from a patient treated with antithyroid drugs. The rearrangement joins TRBV7-3 to TRBJ1-1; D gene uncertain. The TCR sequence derives from a female donor with Graves disease. In DNA form, the CDR3 reads TGTGCCAGCAGCTTCGACAAGGACACTGAAGCTTTCTTT. Translating it yields CASSFDKDTEAFF.